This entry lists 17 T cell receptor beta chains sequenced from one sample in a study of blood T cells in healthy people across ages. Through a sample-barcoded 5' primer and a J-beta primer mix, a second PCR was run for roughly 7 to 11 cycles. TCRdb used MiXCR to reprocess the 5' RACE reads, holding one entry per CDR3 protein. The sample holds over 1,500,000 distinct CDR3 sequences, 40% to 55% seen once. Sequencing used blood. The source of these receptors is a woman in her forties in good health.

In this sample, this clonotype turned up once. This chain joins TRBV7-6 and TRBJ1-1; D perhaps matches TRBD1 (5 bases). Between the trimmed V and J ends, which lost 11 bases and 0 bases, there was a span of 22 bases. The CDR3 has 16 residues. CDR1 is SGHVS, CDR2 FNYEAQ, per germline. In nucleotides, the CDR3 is TGTGCCTCCACCCCAAGGATTGGGGGGATGAACACTGAAGCTTTCTTT. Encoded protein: CASTPRIGGMNTEAFF. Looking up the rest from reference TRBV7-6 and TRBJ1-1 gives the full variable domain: GAGVSQSPRYKVTKRGQDVALRCDPISGHVSLYWYRQALGQGPEFLTYFNYEAQQDKSGLPNDRFSAERPEGSISTLTIQRTEQRDSAMYRCASTPRIGGMNTEAFFGQGTRLTVV.

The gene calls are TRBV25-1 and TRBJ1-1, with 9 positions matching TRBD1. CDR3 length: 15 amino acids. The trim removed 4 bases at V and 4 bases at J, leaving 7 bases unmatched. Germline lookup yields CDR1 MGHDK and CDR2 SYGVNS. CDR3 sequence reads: CASSGTPGQGTEAFF. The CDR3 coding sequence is TGTGCCAGCAGTGGAACCCCGGGACAGGGCACTGAAGCTTTCTTT.

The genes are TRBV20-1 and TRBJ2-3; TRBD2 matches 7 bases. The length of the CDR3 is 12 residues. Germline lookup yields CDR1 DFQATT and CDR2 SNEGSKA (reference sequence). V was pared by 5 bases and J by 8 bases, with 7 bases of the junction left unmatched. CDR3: CSAGLGSGTQYF. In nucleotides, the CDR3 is TGCAGTGCTGGACTAGGATCAGGTACGCAGTATTTT.

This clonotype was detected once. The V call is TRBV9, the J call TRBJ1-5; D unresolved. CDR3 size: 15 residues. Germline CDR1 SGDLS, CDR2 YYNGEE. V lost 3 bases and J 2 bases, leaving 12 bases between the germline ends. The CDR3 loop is CASSADGNGNQPQHF. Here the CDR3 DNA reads TGTGCCAGCAGCGCAGACGGTAACGGCAATCAGCCCCAGCATTTT. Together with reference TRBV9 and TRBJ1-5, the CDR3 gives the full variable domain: DSGVTQTPKHLITATGQRVTLRCSPRSGDLSVYWYQQSLDQGLQFLIQYYNGEERAKGNILERFSAQQFPDLHSELNLSSLELGDSALYFCASSADGNGNQPQHFGDGTRLSIL.

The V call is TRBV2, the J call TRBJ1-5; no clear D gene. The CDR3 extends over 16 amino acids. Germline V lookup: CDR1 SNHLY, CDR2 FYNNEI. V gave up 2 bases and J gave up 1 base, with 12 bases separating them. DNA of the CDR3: TGTGCCAGCAGTGAATCCAGCTCCCTAAGCAATCAGCCCCAGCATTTT. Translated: CASSESSSLSNQPQHF.

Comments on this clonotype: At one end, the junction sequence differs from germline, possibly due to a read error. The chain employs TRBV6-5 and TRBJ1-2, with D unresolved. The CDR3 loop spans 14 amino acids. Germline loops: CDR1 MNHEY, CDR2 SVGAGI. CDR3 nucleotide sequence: TGTGCCAGCAGTGACTCCGGGAGTGACTATGGCTACACCTTC. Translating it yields CASSDSGSDYGYTF.

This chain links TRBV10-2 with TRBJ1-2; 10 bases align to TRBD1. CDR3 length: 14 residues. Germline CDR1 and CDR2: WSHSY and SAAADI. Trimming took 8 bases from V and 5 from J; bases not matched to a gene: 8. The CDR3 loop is CASAAGQGGYGYTF. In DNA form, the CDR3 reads TGCGCCAGCGCAGCAGGACAGGGGGGATATGGCTACACCTTC.

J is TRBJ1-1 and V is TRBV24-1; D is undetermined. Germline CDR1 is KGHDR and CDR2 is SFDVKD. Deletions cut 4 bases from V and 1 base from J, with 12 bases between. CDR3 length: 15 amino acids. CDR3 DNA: TGTGCCACCAGTGACCCCGACGGGCCGAACACTGAAGCTTTCTTT. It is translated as CATSDPDGPNTEAFF.

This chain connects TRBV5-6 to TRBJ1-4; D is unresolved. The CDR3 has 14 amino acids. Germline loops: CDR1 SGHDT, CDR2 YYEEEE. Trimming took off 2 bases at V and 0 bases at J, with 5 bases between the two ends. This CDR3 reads CASSFEATNEKLFF. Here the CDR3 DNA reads TGTGCCAGCAGCTTCGAGGCAACTAATGAAAAACTGTTTTTT.

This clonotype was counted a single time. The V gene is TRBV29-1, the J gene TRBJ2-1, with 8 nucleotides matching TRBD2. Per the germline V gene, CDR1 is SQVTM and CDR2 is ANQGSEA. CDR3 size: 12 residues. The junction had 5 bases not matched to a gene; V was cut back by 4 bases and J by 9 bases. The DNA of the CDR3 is TGCAGCGTTGTACGGGGGGGCCGTGAGCAGTTCTTC. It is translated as CSVVRGGREQFF.

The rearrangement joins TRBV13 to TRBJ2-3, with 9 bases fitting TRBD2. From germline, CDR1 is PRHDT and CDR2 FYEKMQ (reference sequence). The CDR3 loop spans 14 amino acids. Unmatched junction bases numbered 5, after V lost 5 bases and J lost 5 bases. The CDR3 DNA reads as TGTGCCAGCAGCGCGCGGGGGGGCCTAGATACGCAGTATTTT. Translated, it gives CASSARGGLDTQYF.

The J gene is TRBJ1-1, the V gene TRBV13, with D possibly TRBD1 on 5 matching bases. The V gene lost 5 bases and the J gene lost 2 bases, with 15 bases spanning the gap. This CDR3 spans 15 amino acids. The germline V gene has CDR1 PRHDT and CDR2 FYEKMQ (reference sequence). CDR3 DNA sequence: TGTGCCAGCAGCCGCACAGGTCTACAAAACACTGAAGCTTTCTTT. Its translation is CASSRTGLQNTEAFF.

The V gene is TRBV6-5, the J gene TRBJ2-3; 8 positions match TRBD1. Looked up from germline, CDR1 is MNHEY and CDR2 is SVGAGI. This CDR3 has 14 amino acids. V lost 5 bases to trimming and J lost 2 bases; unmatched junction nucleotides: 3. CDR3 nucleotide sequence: TGTGCCAGCAGTAAGACAGGGGACACAGATACGCAGTATTTT. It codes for CASSKTGDTDTQYF.

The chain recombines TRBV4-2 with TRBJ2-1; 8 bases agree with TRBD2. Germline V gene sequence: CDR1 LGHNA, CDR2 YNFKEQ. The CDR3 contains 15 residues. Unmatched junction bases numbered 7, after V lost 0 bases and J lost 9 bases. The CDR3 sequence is CASSQDLRGGLEQFF. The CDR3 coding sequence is TGTGCCAGCAGCCAAGACCTCCGGGGGGGCCTTGAGCAGTTCTTC.

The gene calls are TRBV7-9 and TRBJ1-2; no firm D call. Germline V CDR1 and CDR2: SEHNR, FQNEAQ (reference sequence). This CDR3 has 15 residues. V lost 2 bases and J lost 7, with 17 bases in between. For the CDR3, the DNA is TGTGCCAGCAGCTTAAGTCGGGTTTGGGGAGGTGGCTACACCTTC. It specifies CASSLSRVWGGGYTF.

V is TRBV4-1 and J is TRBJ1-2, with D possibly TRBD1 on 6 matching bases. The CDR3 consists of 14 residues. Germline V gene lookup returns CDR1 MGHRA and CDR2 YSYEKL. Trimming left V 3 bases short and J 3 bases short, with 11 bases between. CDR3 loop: CASSQEGGDYGYTF. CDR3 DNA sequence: TGCGCCAGCAGCCAGGAGGGGGGGGACTATGGCTACACCTTC.

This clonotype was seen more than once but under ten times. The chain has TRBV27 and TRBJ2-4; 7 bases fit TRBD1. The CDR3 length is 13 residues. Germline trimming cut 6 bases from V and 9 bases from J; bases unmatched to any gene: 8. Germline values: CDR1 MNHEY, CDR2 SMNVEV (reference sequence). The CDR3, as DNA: TGTGCCAGCAGCTATAACAGGGGATCCATTCAGTACTTC. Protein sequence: CASSYNRGSIQYF.